The sequence of this T cell receptor (beta chain) was determined in a study of regulatory T cells in long-lasting Graves disease. Whole-study results and caveats: Whereas about 870 public clonotypes were shared by new patients, persistent patients shared more, at 2,500 to 3,000.

Building of the TCR beta libraries involved iRepertoire HTBI primers and Arm-PCR of CDR3 regions. TCRdb recomputed calls from the multiplex PCR reads with MiXCR, one row per CDR3 protein. The data show a few hundred thousand distinct CDR3 sequences, around a fifth seen once. Time point here: persistent/refractory GD, antithyroid drugs over 5 years with positive TRAb. Preparation of the TCR library used RNA extracted from PBMCs. EDTA tubes received around 9.9 milliliters of collected peripheral blood. This clonotype was counted many times. Its antigen is not known. V lost 3 bases, J lost 5 bases, and 12 bases stayed unmatched. The CDR3 sequence is 16 residues long.

The genes are TRBV12-3 or TRBV12-4 and TRBJ2-7, with 8 bases that match TRBD2. The origin of this receptor is a female donor with Graves disease. The source was peripheral blood mononuclear cells (PBMCs), collected when the disease was refractory, from a patient treated with antithyroid drugs. CDR3 DNA sequence: TGTGCCAGCAGTTTGTCTGCTGGGCTAGCGGGTAACGAGCAGTACTTC. Protein product: CASSLSAGLAGNEQYF.